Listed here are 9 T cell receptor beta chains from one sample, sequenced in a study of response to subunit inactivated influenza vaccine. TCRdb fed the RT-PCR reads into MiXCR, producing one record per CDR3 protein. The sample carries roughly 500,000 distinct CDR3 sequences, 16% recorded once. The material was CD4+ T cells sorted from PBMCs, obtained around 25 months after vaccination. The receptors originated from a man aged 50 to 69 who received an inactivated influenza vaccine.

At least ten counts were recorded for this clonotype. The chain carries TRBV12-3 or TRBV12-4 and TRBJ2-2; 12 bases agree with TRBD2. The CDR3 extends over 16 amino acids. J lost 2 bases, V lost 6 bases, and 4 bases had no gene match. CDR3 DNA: TGTGCCAGCAGGCCTAGCGGGAGGGCTAACACCGGGGAGCTGTTTTTT. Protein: CASRPSGRANTGELFF.

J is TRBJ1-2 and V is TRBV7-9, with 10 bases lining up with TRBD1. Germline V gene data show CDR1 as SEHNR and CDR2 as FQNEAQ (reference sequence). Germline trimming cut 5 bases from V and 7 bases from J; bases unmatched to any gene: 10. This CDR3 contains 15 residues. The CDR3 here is CASSTRQGASGGYTF. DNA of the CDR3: TGTGCCAGCAGCACCAGACAGGGGGCCTCGGGTGGCTACACCTTC.

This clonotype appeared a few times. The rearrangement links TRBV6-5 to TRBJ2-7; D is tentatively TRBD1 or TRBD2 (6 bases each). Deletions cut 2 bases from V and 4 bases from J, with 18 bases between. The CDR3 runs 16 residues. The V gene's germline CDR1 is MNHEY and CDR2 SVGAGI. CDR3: CASSYLWGAEGYEQYF. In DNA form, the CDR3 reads TGTGCCAGCAGTTACCTATGGGGGGCAGAAGGGTACGAGCAGTACTTC.

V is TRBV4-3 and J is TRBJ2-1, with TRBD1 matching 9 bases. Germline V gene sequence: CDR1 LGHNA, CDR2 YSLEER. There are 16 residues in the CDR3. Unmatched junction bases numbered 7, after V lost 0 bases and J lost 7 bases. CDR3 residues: CASSQEFGTGYNEQFF. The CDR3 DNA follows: TGCGCCAGCAGCCAAGAGTTCGGGACAGGGTATAATGAGCAGTTCTTC.

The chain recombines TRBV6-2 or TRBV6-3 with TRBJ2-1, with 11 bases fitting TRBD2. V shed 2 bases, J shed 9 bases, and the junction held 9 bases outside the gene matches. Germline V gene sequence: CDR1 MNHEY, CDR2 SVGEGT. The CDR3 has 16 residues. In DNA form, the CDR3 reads TGTGCCAGCAGTTACGGTAGCGGGGGGGCTACACCTGAGCAGTTCTTC. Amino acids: CASSYGSGGATPEQFF.

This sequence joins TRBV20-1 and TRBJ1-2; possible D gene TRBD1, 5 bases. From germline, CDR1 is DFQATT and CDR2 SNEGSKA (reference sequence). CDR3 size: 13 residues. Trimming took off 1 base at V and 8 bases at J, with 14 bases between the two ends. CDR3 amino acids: CSARGGDGEGYTF. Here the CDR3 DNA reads TGCAGTGCTAGAGGGGGGGACGGAGAGGGCTACACCTTC.

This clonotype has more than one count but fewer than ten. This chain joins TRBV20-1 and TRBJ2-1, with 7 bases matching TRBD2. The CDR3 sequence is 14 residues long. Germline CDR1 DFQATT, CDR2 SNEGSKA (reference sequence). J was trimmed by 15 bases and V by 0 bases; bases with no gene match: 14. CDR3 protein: CSARDLLEGGPPFF. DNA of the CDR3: TGCAGTGCTAGAGATCTGTTAGAGGGAGGGCCCCCGTTCTTC.

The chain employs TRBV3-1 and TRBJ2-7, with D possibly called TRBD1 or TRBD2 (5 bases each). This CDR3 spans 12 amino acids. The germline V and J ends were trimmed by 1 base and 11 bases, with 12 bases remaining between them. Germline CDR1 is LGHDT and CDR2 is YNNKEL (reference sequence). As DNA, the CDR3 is TGTGCCAGCAGCCAAGGAGAAGGGACCGAGTACTTC. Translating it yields CASSQGEGTEYF.

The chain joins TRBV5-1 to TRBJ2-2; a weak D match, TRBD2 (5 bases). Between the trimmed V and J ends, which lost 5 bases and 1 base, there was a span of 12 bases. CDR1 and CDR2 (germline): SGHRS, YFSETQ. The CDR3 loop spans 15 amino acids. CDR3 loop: CASSRTVGNTGELFF. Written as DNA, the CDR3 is TGCGCCAGCAGTCGGACTGTTGGGAACACCGGGGAGCTGTTTTTT.